The present T cell receptor (beta chain) was sequenced within a study of beta chain features in type 1 diabetes. Whole-study findings and limits: All four CD4+ subsets from Type 1 diabetes patients carried moderately but significantly shorter TCRB CDR3s.

Expressed TCRB transcripts got sequenced, as all isolated RNA was reverse transcribed. The assay was immunoSEQ multiplex PCR, and TCRdb's table has in-frame clones only and misses some. The sample holds roughly 400,000 clones, 8.5% to 10% seen once. This clone has only a few counts. Its antigen is unknown. The CDR3 totals 15 residues. Germline V gene sequence: CDR1 SGHRS, CDR2 YFSETQ. V shed 0 bases and J 6 bases; nucleotides not matched to a gene: 5. Specimen: central memory CD4+ T cells from blood. The sequence was obtained from a young man with type 1 diabetes. The genes are TRBV5-1 and TRBJ2-3, with TRBD2 identical over 9 bases. CDR3 sequence reads: CASSLGAGGGDTQYF. In nucleotides, the CDR3 is TGCGCCAGCAGCTTGGGAGCGGGAGGAGGTGATACGCAGTATTTT.